The 3 T cell receptor beta chains below come from one sample, sequenced in a study of cytomegalovirus exposure and HLA in healthy donors. PCR was performed using 60 Vbeta and 13 Jbeta primers. The protocol was immunoSEQ multiplex PCR, while the TCRdb copy is restricted to in-frame clones and leaves out a portion. The profile shows 110,000 or so clones, about 72% of them singletons. The specimen sequenced was PBMCs. Receptors originate from a man between 45 and 60 years old in good health and CMV-seropositive.

The chain employs TRBV9 and TRBJ2-3; D not resolved. The V end was cut by 2 bases, the J end by 5 bases, with 9 bases between. There are 13 residues in the CDR3. Germline CDR1 is SGDLS and CDR2 is YYNGEE. The DNA for the CDR3 is TGTGCCAGCAGCGTGCGGAGTCAAGATACGCAGTATTTT. It specifies CASSVRSQDTQYF.

As DNA, the CDR3 is TGCGCCAGCAGCCCAATGGGACTAGCGGGAGGAGCAGATACGCAGTATTTT. This encodes CASSPMGLAGGADTQYF. This chain links TRBV4-3 with TRBJ2-3, with TRBD2 matching 15 bases. Germline lookup yields CDR1 LGHNA and CDR2 YSLEER. V was clipped by 4 bases and J by 4 bases; unmatched bases: 6. The length of the CDR3 is 17 residues.

This rearrangement joins TRBV9 to TRBJ1-6, with D possibly TRBD1 on 5 matching bases. CDR1 and CDR2 (germline): SGDLS, YYNGEE. This CDR3 is built from 15 residues. V was pared by 2 bases and J by 5 bases, with 11 bases between. In DNA, the CDR3 is TGTGCCAGCAGCGTTAGGGGCGGGGATAATTCACCCCTCCACTTT. Translating gives CASSVRGGDNSPLHF.